What follows is one TCR beta chain and its context. As yet, its antigen is unknown. The CDR3 has 16 residues. In germline, CDR1 is SEHNR, CDR2 FQNEAQ (reference sequence). V was clipped by 7 bases and J by 4 bases, with 22 bases between them. The data were produced by immunoSEQ multiplex PCR, yet TCRdb's version contains in-frame clones alone and is incomplete. The repertoire holds around 10,000 clones, 45% to 65% seen once, with just under 9% in the top ten. The data originate from a study of STAT3 mutations in large granular lymphocyte leukemia. About the study: Roughly 42% of treated T-LGLL patients showed hematologic response to immunosuppression. Study results and caveats: Every T-cell large granular lymphocyte leukemia patient had at least one immunodominant TCR beta clonotype.

The sequencing sample was made of peripheral blood mononuclear cells. The J gene is TRBJ1-2, the V gene TRBV7-9; D not certain. This receptor was taken from a boy younger than 18 with T-cell large granular lymphocyte leukemia. Some clones in this sample may be carry-over from other donors' samples. Here the CDR3 DNA reads TGTGCCAGCACCCCTACCCAAGGTGGGCACTTCTATGGCTACACCTTC. Its translation: CASTPTQGGHFYGYTF. The variable domain in full, with the rest retrieved from reference TRBV7-9 and TRBJ1-2, is DTGVSQNPRHKITKRGQNVTFRCDPISEHNRLYWYRQTLGQGPEFLTYFQNEAQLEKSRLLSDRFSAERPKGSFSTLEIQRTEQGDSAMYLCASTPTQGGHFYGYTFGSGTRLTVV.